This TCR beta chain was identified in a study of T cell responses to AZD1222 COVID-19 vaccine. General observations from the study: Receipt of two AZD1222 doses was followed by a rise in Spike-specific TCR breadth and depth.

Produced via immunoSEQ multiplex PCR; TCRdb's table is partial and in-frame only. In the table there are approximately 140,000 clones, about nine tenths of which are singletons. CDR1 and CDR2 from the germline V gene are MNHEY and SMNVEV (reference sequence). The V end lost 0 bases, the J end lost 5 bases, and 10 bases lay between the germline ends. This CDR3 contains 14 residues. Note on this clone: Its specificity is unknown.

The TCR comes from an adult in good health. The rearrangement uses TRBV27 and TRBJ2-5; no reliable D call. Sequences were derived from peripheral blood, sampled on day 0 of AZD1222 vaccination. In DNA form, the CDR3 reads TGTGCCAGCAGTTTATCGGGTAGAATTGAGACCCAGTACTTC. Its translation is CASSLSGRIETQYF.